Below, 25 T cell receptor beta chains from the same sample are listed, as sequenced in a study of lymphopenia after photon versus proton radiotherapy. Clones were read by immunoSEQ multiplex PCR, and TCRdb kept only the in-frame ones, dropping some. The table records 83,000 or so clones, 83% of them present only once. The input for sequencing was peripheral blood, taken from a patient treated with proton-based radiotherapy. Receptor source: a man in his fifties or sixties with pancreatic cancer.

Comments on this clone: Other DNA sequences within the sample encode an identical CDR3. This chain's CDR3 is CASSPGGMNEKLFF. CDR3 in DNA: TGTGCCAGCAGTCCAGGGGGCATGAATGAAAAACTGTTTTTT. The chain recombines TRBV28 with TRBJ1-4; 8 bases are shared with TRBD1. There are 14 residues in the CDR3. V dropped 5 bases and J dropped 5; count of bases not matched to a gene: 4. Germline V gives CDR1 MDHEN, CDR2 SYDVKM.

Concerning this clone itself: Compared with germline, one end of the junction differs, possibly owing to a read error. The chain carries TRBV7-7 and TRBJ2-5, with D uncertain. From germline, CDR1 is SSHAT and CDR2 FNYEAQ (reference sequence). The CDR3 contains 13 residues. CDR3 DNA: TGTGCTAGCAGCTTAGATAGAAGGGAGACCCAGTACTTC. It specifies CASSLDRRETQYF. The complete variable domain, with remaining parts taken from reference TRBV7-7 and TRBJ2-5, reads GAGVSQSPRYKVTKRGQDVTLRCDPISSHATLYWYQQALGQGPEFLTYFNYEAQPDKSGLPSDRFSAERPEGSISTLTIQRTEQRDSAMYRCASSLDRRETQYFGPGTRLLVL.

This rearrangement joins TRBV28 to TRBJ1-4; 7 bases line up with TRBD1. Germline V gene data show CDR1 as MDHEN and CDR2 as SYDVKM. The CDR3 extends over 16 amino acids. Trimming took 5 bases from V and 8 from J; bases not matched to a gene: 14. In DNA form, the CDR3 reads TGTGCCAGCAGTGTTAAACTGACAGGGATGGAGGAAAAACTGTTTTTT. This gives the protein CASSVKLTGMEEKLFF.

This clone was found once. The genes are TRBV7-8 and TRBJ2-1; D gene uncertain. The CDR3 contains 11 residues. Per the germline V gene, CDR1 is SGHVS and CDR2 is FQNEAQ. Trimming cost V 5 bases and J 12 bases, with 11 bases left between them. For the CDR3, the DNA is TGTGCCAGCAGCCAAGATCTCGGGCAGTTCTTC. It is translated as CASSQDLGQFF.

This chain links TRBV15 with TRBJ1-5; 10 nucleotides agree with TRBD1. Trimming cost V 5 bases and J 4 bases; bases outside gene matches: 2. The germline gives CDR1 LNHNV, CDR2 YYDKDF (reference sequence). The CDR3 contains 14 residues. CDR3 DNA: TGTGCCACCAGCGAGGGACAGGGGAATCAGCCCCAGCATTTT. This translates into CATSEGQGNQPQHF.

The rearrangement links TRBV4-3 to TRBJ2-2; unclear D gene. This CDR3 is 14 amino acids long. CDR1 is LGHNA, CDR2 YSLEER, per germline. Trimming pared 2 bases from V and 0 bases from J, leaving 4 bases between. The CDR3 spells CASSQSSNTGELFF. The CDR3 DNA sequence: TGCGCCAGCAGCCAATCTTCGAACACCGGGGAGCTGTTTTTT.

The chain links TRBV10-2 to TRBJ2-6; D is unresolved. This CDR3 spans 15 amino acids. Trimming left V 5 bases short and J 2 bases short, with 10 bases between. CDR1 is WSHSY and CDR2 is SAAADI in the germline V gene. CDR3 sequence reads: CASSWSGAGANVLTF. The CDR3 nucleotides read TGCGCCAGCAGTTGGAGTGGGGCTGGGGCCAACGTCCTGACTTTC.

V gene TRBV28 combines with J gene TRBJ2-7; TRBD2 might be the D (5 bases). CDR3 length: 15 residues. Germline V gives CDR1 MDHEN, CDR2 SYDVKM. V lost 6 bases and J 2 bases, leaving 17 bases between the germline ends. As DNA, the CDR3 is TGTGCCAGCAGAACAGCGGCTACCTCCCCCTACGAGCAGTACTTC. Protein: CASRTAATSPYEQYF.

V usage is TRBV5-1 and J usage is TRBJ1-1; D is unclear. The CDR3 extends over 15 amino acids. Germline V gene data show CDR1 as SGHRS and CDR2 as YFSETQ. Trimming cost V 1 base and J 7 bases, with 17 bases left between them. The CDR3, as DNA: TGCGCCAGCAGCTTGAGTTTCGATGGAATGAGTGAAGCTTTCTTT. The encoded protein is CASSLSFDGMSEAFF.

V and J are TRBV5-1 and TRBJ2-7; D gene uncertain. This CDR3 spans 15 amino acids. Germline assignment: CDR1 SGHRS and CDR2 YFSETQ. The V gene lost 0 bases and the J gene lost 2 bases, with 12 bases spanning the gap. CDR3 in amino acids: CASSLGSGVTYEQYF. The CDR3 DNA reads as TGCGCCAGCAGCTTGGGCTCAGGCGTCACCTACGAGCAGTACTTC.

The V call is TRBV29-1, the J call TRBJ1-1, with D hard to call. Germline V gives CDR1 SQVTM, CDR2 ANQGSEA. With 2 bases removed from V and 4 bases from J, the gap between germline ends came to 2 bases. The CDR3 is 10 residues long. CDR3 bases: TGCAGCGTTGAAACCACTGAAGCTTTCTTT. Translation gives CSVETTEAFF.

This chain connects TRBV27 to TRBJ1-1; 9 nucleotides align to TRBD1. Germline CDR1 and CDR2: MNHEY and SMNVEV (reference sequence). CDR3 length equals 14 residues. V trimming: 2 bases; J trimming: 6 bases; junction bases outside the gene matches: 4. This CDR3 reads CASSLQQGAAEAFF. The CDR3 DNA is TGTGCCAGCAGTTTACAACAGGGGGCCGCTGAAGCTTTCTTT.

V and J are TRBV18 and TRBJ2-5; D not resolved. Trimming cost V 2 bases and J 5 bases, with 12 bases left between them. The CDR3 has 14 residues. Germline V gene lookup returns CDR1 KGHSH and CDR2 LQKENI. The DNA of the CDR3 is TGTGCCAGCTCACCAAGGGTTGCCGGGGAGACCCAGTACTTC. The encoded protein is CASSPRVAGETQYF.

CDR3 in DNA: TGTGCCAGCAGGGAAGGGACAGGACCGAACACTGAAGCTTTCTTT. As protein: CASREGTGPNTEAFF. The rearrangement uses TRBV28 and TRBJ1-1; 8 nucleotides agree with TRBD1. The CDR3 is 15 residues long. Germline values: CDR1 MDHEN, CDR2 SYDVKM. The junction had 7 bases not matched to a gene; V was cut back by 6 bases and J by 1 base.

V is TRBV7-9 and J is TRBJ1-2; TRBD1 aligns across 9 bases. This CDR3 is built from 15 residues. After removal of 5 bases from V and 3 bases from J, the junction contained 7 bases not matched to a gene. CDR1 is SEHNR, CDR2 FQNEAQ, per germline (reference sequence). CDR3 protein: CASSTTQGADYGYTF. The CDR3 bases are TGTGCCAGCAGCACAACACAGGGGGCAGACTATGGCTACACCTTC.

The V and J genes are TRBV5-1 and TRBJ2-5; tentative D call: TRBD1 (5 bases). Trimming left V 4 bases short and J 0 bases short, with 10 bases between. The germline V gene encodes CDR1 SGHRS and CDR2 YFSETQ. CDR3 length equals 14 residues. The CDR3 reads CASSPQVYQETQYF. CDR3 in DNA: TGCGCCAGCAGCCCACAGGTGTACCAAGAGACCCAGTACTTC. The complete variable domain, with remaining parts taken from reference TRBV5-1 and TRBJ2-5, reads KAGVTQTPRYLIKTRGQQVTLSCSPISGHRSVSWYQQTPGQGLQFLFEYFSETQRNKGNFPGRFSGRQFSNSRSEMNVSTLELGDSALYLCASSPQVYQETQYFGPGTRLLVL.

The chain combines TRBV11-2 with TRBJ2-7, with 7 bases fitting TRBD2. From germline, CDR1 is SGHAT and CDR2 FQNNGV. This CDR3 spans 14 amino acids. V was pared by 1 base and J by 6 bases, with 6 bases of the junction left unmatched. CDR3 in DNA: TGTGCCAGCAGCTTAGTGCGGGGGAAGGGCGAGCAGTACTTC. Translation: CASSLVRGKGEQYF.

The chain has TRBV7-9 and TRBJ2-7; 7 bases line up with TRBD2. Per germline, CDR1 SEHNR and CDR2 FQNEAQ (reference sequence). With 7 bases clipped from V and 6 bases from J, the junction kept 12 bases outside the gene matches. This CDR3 has 14 residues. The CDR3: CASTAGTTVGEQYF. DNA of the CDR3: TGTGCCAGCACCGCCGGGACTACGGTTGGCGAGCAGTACTTC.

Turning to this clone: Relative to the germline gene, one junction end is altered; a read error may explain this. The V gene is TRBV28, the J gene TRBJ2-7, with TRBD2 as a possible D gene (6 bases). Germline V gene sequence: CDR1 MDHEN, CDR2 SYDVKM. This CDR3 has 13 residues. The CDR3 region has the DNA TGTGCCAGCAGTTCGGTGCGGGACCGAGGCCAATGGTTC. Its translation is CASSSVRDRGQWF.

The chain is built from TRBV6-6 and TRBJ2-2, with D unresolved. The CDR3 extends over 13 amino acids. Germline-derived CDR1 and CDR2 are MNHNY and SVGAGI (reference sequence). Trimming stripped 8 bases from V and 0 bases from J, with 7 bases between. CDR3 in DNA: TGTGCCAGCCTATCTGCGAACACCGGGGAGCTGTTTTTT. Protein product: CASLSANTGELFF.

The chain combines TRBV19 with TRBJ2-7, with no clear D. Germline CDR1 and CDR2: LNHDA and SQIVND (reference sequence). CDR3 size: 16 residues. The V and J ends lost 1 base and 5 bases respectively, with 18 bases between them. CDR3 DNA sequence: TGTGCCAGTAGTATAGGGCCCACCCCCTGGATCGACGAGCAGTACTTC. It encodes CASSIGPTPWIDEQYF.

This clone is categorized as medium-sized. This chain links TRBV7-9 with TRBJ1-2, with D uncertain. The CDR3 has 14 amino acids. Germline V gives CDR1 SEHNR, CDR2 FQNEAQ (reference sequence). Trimming removed 2 bases at V and 4 bases at J, with 11 bases between. CDR3 sequence: CASSLTDGFYGYTF. In DNA form, the CDR3 reads TGTGCCAGCAGCTTAACGGACGGATTCTATGGCTACACCTTC.

The rearrangement links TRBV7-2 to TRBJ2-7; 7 nucleotides match TRBD2. CDR3 length equals 15 residues. V shed 5 bases and J 6 bases; nucleotides not matched to a gene: 13. CDR1 and CDR2 from the germline V gene are SGHTA and FQGNSA. This CDR3 reads CASSREGRASGEQYF. CDR3 sequence (DNA): TGTGCCAGCAGCCGCGAGGGGAGGGCTTCCGGCGAGCAGTACTTC.

V is TRBV28 and J is TRBJ1-1; 9 nucleotides line up with TRBD1. The CDR3 totals 15 residues. Per the germline V gene, CDR1 is MDHEN and CDR2 is SYDVKM. The V and J ends lost 6 bases and 2 bases, in that order; junction bases with no gene match: 7. The chain's CDR3 is CASSARDRVNTEAFF. The CDR3 coding sequence is TGTGCCAGCAGCGCCAGGGACAGGGTAAACACTGAAGCTTTCTTT.

The chain uses TRBV18 and TRBJ2-7, with D perhaps matching TRBD1 or TRBD2 (5 bases each). This CDR3 is 13 amino acids long. V lost 3 bases and J lost 1, with 7 bases in between. The germline CDR1 and CDR2 sequences are KGHSH and LQKENI. CDR3 coding DNA: TGTGCCAGCTCACCGGGACGGTCCTACGAGCAGTACTTC. This sequence encodes CASSPGRSYEQYF.